The following is a T cell receptor (beta chain) sequence with its context. Noted time point: patch test 2, 6 weeks after DPC sensitization. As to treatment: therapeutic diphenylcyclopropenone sensitization with weekly scalp DPC. Each patch test followed a blood draw. Participating donors were patients with alopecia, aged 18 to 70 years, considered appropriate candidates for DPC. The V end was cut by 5 bases, the J end by 2 bases, with 20 bases between. The germline CDR1 and CDR2 sequences are SGHTA and FQGNSA. The CDR3 loop spans 17 amino acids. The data stem from a study of human T cells and chemical hapten exposure. Background on the study: Investigators sensitized about 2 cm by about 2 cm of upper inner arm skin with 2% DPC.

Each CDR3 protein gets one entry after TCRdb re-called the RACE reads with MiXCR. This sample has a few hundred thousand distinct CDR3 sequences, with nearly 6.5% found just once. The sequence was obtained from a woman aged 18 to 35 with alopecia areata. Some clones in this sample may be carry-over from other donors' samples. Sequencing was performed on whole blood, taken in connection with sensitization to the hapten diphenylcyclopropenone (DPC). The rearrangement joins TRBV7-2 to TRBJ2-3, with D perhaps matching TRBD1 (7 bases). The CDR3 region has the DNA TGTGCCAGCAGCCGACGGGGGCAGGGGGTTTTCACAGATACGCAGTATTTT. As protein: CASSRRGQGVFTDTQYF.